The 13 T cell receptor beta chains below all came from one sample that was sequenced in a study of vaccination and CD4 T cells after COVID-19. Cultured CD4+ T-cell DNA underwent Oncomine TCR Beta short-read sequencing. TCRdb analysed the PCR reads with MiXCR anew, one entry per CDR3 protein. The table has more than 15,000 distinct CDR3 sequences, about 70% seen once; the top ten hold roughly 15%. Treatment in this sample: roughly 10-day PBMC culture with coronavirus spike peptide pools or control peptides (ViraFEST assay). Their antigens are not known. The sample consisted of CD4+ T cells from blood, cultured in vitro. The receptor set was obtained from a human donor who had recovered from COVID-19.

The chain combines TRBV20-1 with TRBJ1-5; D is uncertain. Trimming took 8 bases from V and 6 from J, leaving 8 bases between them. Per germline, CDR1 DFQATT and CDR2 SNEGSKA (reference sequence). This CDR3 has 10 amino acids. The CDR3 loop reads CSTLSQPQHF. CDR3 sequence (DNA): TGCAGTACACTAAGTCAGCCCCAGCATTTT.

The chain joins TRBV7-2 to TRBJ1-4; no reliable D call. This CDR3 comprises 16 residues. From germline, CDR1 is SGHTA and CDR2 FQGNSA. Deletions cut 6 bases from V and 0 bases from J, with 14 bases between. CDR3 nucleotides: TGTGCCAGCAGAGAAACTGGGAGATCAACTAATGAAAAACTGTTTTTT. Its translation is CASRETGRSTNEKLFF. The entire variable domain, with the rest obtained from reference TRBV7-2 and TRBJ1-4, is as follows: GAGVSQSPSNKVTEKGKDVELRCDPISGHTALYWYRQSLGQGLEFLIYFQGNSAPDKSGLPSDRFSAERTGGSVSTLTIQRTQQEDSAVYLCASRETGRSTNEKLFFGSGTQLSVL.

This clonotype is a singleton in its sample. This chain uses TRBV4-2 with TRBJ2-5, with D possibly matching TRBD2 (5 bases). Germline CDR1 and CDR2: LGHNA and YNFKEQ. The CDR3 has 13 amino acids. V lost 4 bases and J 5 bases, leaving 11 bases between the germline ends. The CDR3 DNA reads as TGTGCCAGCAGCCGGGCTCGAGGGGAGACCCAGTACTTC. Translating it yields CASSRARGETQYF.

This clonotype has just one count. The chain recombines TRBV6-2 or TRBV6-3 with TRBJ1-5; possibly TRBD1 for D (6 bases). The CDR3 has 17 amino acids. Trimming cost V 4 bases and J 0 bases, with 16 bases left between them. Germline V gives CDR1 MNHEY, CDR2 SVGEGT. The DNA of the CDR3 is TGTGCCAGCAGTTCGGACAGCTTCGCACTTAGCAATCAGCCCCAGCATTTT. This codes for CASSSDSFALSNQPQHF.

V gene TRBV20-1 combines with J gene TRBJ2-1; 9 bases align to TRBD2. The junction had 12 bases not matched to a gene; V was cut back by 0 bases and J by 3 bases. CDR1 and CDR2 (germline): DFQATT, SNEGSKA (reference sequence). The CDR3 spans 18 residues. CDR3 nucleotides: TGCAGTGCTAGAGATCGGAGGGCGGGAGGGCCCCGCTACAATGAGCAGTTCTTC. It codes for CSARDRRAGGPRYNEQFF.

This chain joins TRBV11-2 and TRBJ1-2; D remains ambiguous. Trimming left V 5 bases short and J 8 bases short, with 15 bases between. This CDR3 has 13 residues. Per germline, CDR1 SGHAT and CDR2 FQNNGV. The chain's CDR3 is CASSPRALGGYTF. The DNA for the CDR3 is TGTGCCAGCAGCCCCCGGGCCCTGGGGGGCTACACCTTC. The entire variable domain, with the rest obtained from reference TRBV11-2 and TRBJ1-2, is as follows: EAGVAQSPRYKIIEKRQSVAFWCNPISGHATLYWYQQILGQGPKLLIQFQNNGVVDDSQLPKDRFSAERLKGVDSTLKIQPAKLEDSAVYLCASSPRALGGYTFGSGTRLTVV.

The genes are TRBV29-1 and TRBJ2-5, with a tentative D call TRBD2 (6 bases). V gave up 3 bases and J gave up 4 bases, with 15 bases separating them. Germline V gene lookup returns CDR1 SQVTM and CDR2 ANQGSEA. CDR3 length: 14 amino acids. For the CDR3, the DNA is TGCAGCGTTGATTTGACTAGTCGGGTAGAGACCCAGTACTTC. Residues: CSVDLTSRVETQYF.

This clonotype was seen once. The chain carries TRBV24-1 and TRBJ2-2; TRBD1 aligns across 8 bases. The CDR3 runs 16 residues. Germline V lookup: CDR1 KGHDR, CDR2 SFDVKD. Germline trimming cut 3 bases from V and 0 bases from J; bases unmatched to any gene: 2. In nucleotides, the CDR3 is TGTGCCACCAGTGATCCGGGACAGGCGAACACCGGGGAGCTGTTTTTT. Translation gives CATSDPGQANTGELFF.

This clonotype has more than one count but fewer than ten. The chain has TRBV7-9 and TRBJ2-7; 12 nucleotides match TRBD2. Germline loops: CDR1 SEHNR, CDR2 FQNEAQ (reference sequence). Unmatched junction bases numbered 4, after V lost 5 bases and J lost 2 bases. The CDR3 contains 15 residues. CDR3 region: CASSPRLAGAYEQYF. For the CDR3, the DNA is TGTGCCAGCAGCCCAAGACTAGCGGGAGCCTACGAGCAGTACTTC.

This clonotype appeared a single time. The rearrangement uses TRBV23-1 and TRBJ2-5; a weak D match, TRBD1 (6 bases). TRBV23-1 is an ORF, with its function uncertain. V dropped 3 bases and J dropped 1 base, with 12 bases sitting between them. CDR3 size: 15 residues. The CDR3 sequence is CASSQAGTPQETQYF. The DNA of the CDR3 is TGCGCCAGCAGTCAGGCCGGGACACCCCAAGAGACCCAGTACTTC.

The V gene is TRBV30, the J gene TRBJ2-6, with a weak D call TRBD2 (6 bases). CDR1 and CDR2 from the germline V gene are GTSNPN and SVGIG (reference sequence). The V gene lost 3 bases and the J gene lost 0 bases, with 15 bases spanning the gap. The CDR3 totals 17 residues. CDR3 DNA sequence: TGTGCCTGGAGGATCCGGGGGTCCCTCTCTGGGGCCAACGTCCTGACTTTC. Translating gives CAWRIRGSLSGANVLTF.

The J gene is TRBJ1-6, the V gene TRBV4-3; 9 nucleotides align to TRBD1. The V segment lost 4 bases and the J segment 3 bases; nucleotides outside the gene matches: 10. The CDR3 spans 18 residues. From germline, CDR1 is LGHNA and CDR2 YSLEER. The chain's CDR3 is CASSPGSGTGIYNSPLHF. The CDR3 region has the DNA TGCGCCAGCAGCCCCGGATCCGGGACAGGGATCTATAATTCACCCCTCCACTTT.

The rearrangement joins TRBV7-9 to TRBJ1-5; D is unresolved. The V gene lost 1 base and the J gene lost 2 bases, with 9 bases spanning the gap. The CDR3 is 15 amino acids. Germline V gene data show CDR1 as SEHNR and CDR2 as FQNEAQ (reference sequence). This chain's CDR3 is CASSLGGDGNQPQHF. In nucleotides, the CDR3 is TGTGCCAGCAGCTTAGGGGGAGATGGCAATCAGCCCCAGCATTTT.